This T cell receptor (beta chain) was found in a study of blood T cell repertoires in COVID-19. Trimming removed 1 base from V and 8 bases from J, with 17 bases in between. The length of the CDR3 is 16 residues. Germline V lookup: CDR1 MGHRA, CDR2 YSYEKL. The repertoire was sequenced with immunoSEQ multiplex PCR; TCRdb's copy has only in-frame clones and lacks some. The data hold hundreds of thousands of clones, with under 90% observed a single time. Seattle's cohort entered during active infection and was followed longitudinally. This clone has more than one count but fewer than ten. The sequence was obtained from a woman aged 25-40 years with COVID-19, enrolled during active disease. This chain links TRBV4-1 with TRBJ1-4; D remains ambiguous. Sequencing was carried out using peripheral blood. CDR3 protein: CASSQGEVTLGEKLFF. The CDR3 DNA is TGCGCCAGCAGCCAAGGGGAGGTGACTTTGGGCGAAAAACTGTTTTTT.